Listed below are T cell receptor beta chains from one sample, sequenced in a study of blood T cell repertoires in COVID-19. Sequencing was performed with immunoSEQ multiplex PCR; in TCRdb, only in-frame clones are kept and a portion is missing. Of roughly 190,000 clones in the sample, 88% were seen once. Sequencing input: peripheral blood. These receptor sequences come from a human donor in a cohort sampled during active COVID-19. CDR3s include the opening cysteine and the closing phenylalanine or tryptophan. D genes are given only for firm matches. A row's size may be missing; if present it is once, few, many or a size class.

j_call | v_call | clone_size | d_call | cdr3_nt | cdr3_aa
TRBJ2-1 | TRBV10-3 | - | TRBD1 | TGTGCCATCAGTGAGACGGGACAGGGTGTTGATGAGCAGTTCTTC | CAISETGQGVDEQFF
TRBJ2-7 | TRBV5-1 | - | TRBD1 | TGCGCCAGCAGCACCGGGACAGGAGTTTACGAGCAGTACTTC | CASSTGTGVYEQYF
TRBJ2-1 | TRBV19 | - | TRBD2 | TGTGCCAGTAGTCCGAAAACTAGCGGTCACAATGAGCAGTTCTTC | CASSPKTSGHNEQFF
TRBJ2-3 | TRBV29-1 | once | - | TGCAGCGTTGTAATTTGGGAGGTGAGCACAGATACGCAGTATTTT | CSVVIWEVSTDTQYF
TRBJ2-7 | TRBV9 | - | TRBD1 | TGTGCCAGCAGCCCCCAGGACAGGGGCGACCTCCAGGAGCAGTACTTC | CASSPQDRGDLQEQYF
TRBJ1-1 | TRBV6-5 | - | - | TGTGCCAGCAGTCGAGGAAACACTGAAGCTTTCTTT | CASSRGNTEAFF
TRBJ2-1 | TRBV30 | - | - | TGTGCCCTAGGGGTCTTCCTAGGGGGTGAGCAGTTCTTC | CALGVFLGGEQFF
TRBJ2-1 | TRBV7-6 | - | - | TGTGCCAGCAGCCTGGAGGTGGCGGAGTCCAGTTACAATGAGCAGTTCTTC | CASSLEVAESSYNEQFF
TRBJ2-7 | TRBV5-4 | - | TRBD1 | TGTGCCAGCAGGGTAACAGGGGTTCCCTACGAGCAGTACTTC | CASRVTGVPYEQYF
TRBJ1-6 | TRBV18 | - | TRBD1 | TGTGCCAGCTCACTTGCCCGGGACAGAGTGCGTTCACCCCTCCACTTT | CASSLARDRVRSPLHF
TRBJ2-3 | TRBV19 | - | TRBD2 | TGTGCCAGTAGCCCTCCAAGCGGGAGGGCCTTAGGCACAGATACGCAGTATTTT | CASSPPSGRALGTDTQYF
TRBJ2-2 | TRBV18 | - | - | TGTGCCAGCTCACCGTTGGACAGGAACACCGGGGAGCTGTTTTTT | CASSPLDRNTGELFF
TRBJ2-1 | TRBV7-7 | - | - | TGTGCCAGCAGCTTAGCGAGTATGAATGAGCAGTTCTTC | CASSLASMNEQFF
TRBJ1-5 | TRBV24-1 | - | - | TGTGCCACTTCCGCGGGGGGATTTCAGCCCCAGCATTTT | CATSAGGFQPQHF
TRBJ2-7 | TRBV7-9 | - | - | TGTGCCAGCAGCTTAGGGAGGAGCGAGCAGTACTTC | CASSLGRSEQYF
TRBJ2-1 | TRBV2 | few | TRBD2 | TGTGCCAGCAAAGGTACTAGCGGGACCTACAATGAGCAGTTCTTC | CASKGTSGTYNEQFF
TRBJ1-1 | TRBV3-1/TRBV3-2 | - | - | TGTGCCAGCAGCCACCAGGGTGGCACTGAAGCTTTCTTT | CASSHQGGTEAFF
TRBJ2-3 | TRBV5-4 | - | - | TGTGCCAGCAGCTTGGATCAAGATACGCAGTATTTT | CASSLDQDTQYF
TRBJ2-2 | TRBV19 | - | TRBD2 | TGTGCCAGTAGTATAGAAGGGACTAGCGGGAACACCGGGGAGCTGTTTTTT | CASSIEGTSGNTGELFF